Given below is one T cell receptor beta chain in context. Its antigen is unidentified. Trimming took 4 bases from V and 3 from J, leaving 9 bases between them. The length of the CDR3 is 13 residues. Germline loops: CDR1 KGHSH, CDR2 LQKENI. This sample was taken from a study of OX40 agonist ivuxolimab in advanced cancers. Across the whole study: The dose of intravenous ivuxolimab that patients received every 2 weeks ranged from 0.01 to 10 mg/kg. The dose-escalation group included hepatocellular carcinoma, melanoma, renal cell carcinoma and head and neck cancer.

General study points: Expanded peripheral T-cell antigen specificity went undetermined.

Clones were read by immunoSEQ multiplex PCR, and TCRdb kept only the in-frame ones, dropping some. The sample shows tens of thousands of clones, around 86% of them seen only once. The sequence was obtained from an adult with an advanced solid tumor such as melanoma, head and neck, liver or kidney cancer. The chain joins TRBV18 to TRBJ2-5; D ambiguous. Sample: CD4+ or CD8+ T cells sorted from blood, taken in a trial of the OX40 agonist ivuxolimab. CDR3 sequence (DNA): TGTGCCAGCTCACGAGGCCTTGAAGAGACCCAGTACTTC. Its translation is CASSRGLEETQYF.